What follows are 22 T cell receptor beta chains derived from one specimen sequenced in a study of blood T cell repertoires in COVID-19. Measured with immunoSEQ multiplex PCR; TCRdb has only the in-frame clones, and not every one. The sample includes around 400,000 clones, approximately 90% seen only once; the top ten take around 0.94%. Sequencing used PBMCs or T cells enriched from blood (not recorded which). These TCRs come from a woman between 35 and 50 years old who had been exposed to COVID-19.

The rearrangement uses TRBV27 and TRBJ1-1, with 9 bases lining up with TRBD1. The V gene's germline CDR1 is MNHEY and CDR2 SMNVEV (reference sequence). Trimming took 5 bases from V and 11 from J; bases not matched to a gene: 18. This CDR3 has 16 amino acids. In DNA, the CDR3 is TGTGCCAGCAGTCCCGGGAGGGGACAGGGTCTCCCAAGGGCTTTCTTT. This sequence encodes CASSPGRGQGLPRAFF.

This clone was seen just once. This chain links TRBV2 with TRBJ2-5, with TRBD2 matching over 9 bases. The CDR3 is 16 amino acids. J lost 5 bases, V lost 0 bases, and 7 bases had no gene match. Looked up from germline, CDR1 is SNHLY and CDR2 is FYNNEI. The DNA of the CDR3 is TGTGCCAGCAGTGAAGCCCGAGCGGGGGGTTGGGAGACCCAGTACTTC. Its protein product is CASSEARAGGWETQYF.

A single count supports this clone. The V gene is TRBV19, the J gene TRBJ1-1; 11 positions agree with TRBD1. CDR1 is LNHDA and CDR2 is SQIVND in the germline V gene (reference sequence). The CDR3 contains 15 residues. The V and J ends lost 5 bases and 5 bases, in that order; junction bases with no gene match: 7. CDR3 region: CASSPRDRGYTEAFF. The CDR3 DNA reads TGTGCCAGTAGTCCCCGGGACAGGGGGTATACTGAAGCTTTCTTT.

Only one count was recorded for this clone. V is TRBV27 and J is TRBJ2-5, with 7 bases that match TRBD1. Unmatched junction bases numbered 10, after V lost 4 bases and J lost 5 bases. From germline, CDR1 is MNHEY and CDR2 SMNVEV (reference sequence). CDR3 length: 15 residues. CDR3 region: CASSSLTGYVETQYF. The CDR3 DNA reads TGTGCCAGCAGTTCCTTGACAGGGTACGTGGAGACCCAGTACTTC.

About this clone itself: The junction departs from germline at one end; a sequencing error may be responsible. The V and J genes are TRBV7-7 and TRBJ1-3; 8 nucleotides match TRBD1. This CDR3 comprises 15 residues. The V gene's germline CDR1 is SSHAT and CDR2 FNYEAQ (reference sequence). DNA for the CDR3: TGTGCTAGCAGCCCCGGGGGACAGGCTGGAAACACCATATATTTT. It translates to CASSPGGQAGNTIYF.

J is TRBJ2-1 and V is TRBV5-1; TRBD2 matches 11 bases. The CDR3 runs to 15 residues. The ends lost 0 bases at V and 10 bases at J; junction bases unmatched: 6. Germline lookup yields CDR1 SGHRS and CDR2 YFSETQ. CDR3 sequence reads: CASSLDGTSGLEQFF. CDR3 nucleotides: TGCGCCAGCAGCTTGGATGGGACTAGCGGACTGGAGCAGTTCTTC.

The J gene is TRBJ1-6, the V gene TRBV11-2, with a tentative D call TRBD1 (6 bases). The V gene lost 0 bases and the J gene lost 7 bases, with 10 bases spanning the gap. The CDR3 sequence is 15 residues long. Germline V lookup: CDR1 SGHAT, CDR2 FQNNGV. Written as DNA, the CDR3 is TGTGCCAGCAGCTTAGACCGAACAGGGAATTCACCCCTCCACTTT. This codes for CASSLDRTGNSPLHF.

The chain has TRBV14 and TRBJ2-1, with TRBD2 identical over 10 bases. This CDR3 has 16 amino acids. The J segment lost 7 bases and the V segment lost 5 bases, leaving 11 bases of the junction unmatched. CDR1 is SGHDN and CDR2 is FVKESK in the germline V gene. For the CDR3, the DNA is TGTGCCAGCAGCTTCACGCCCCTAGCGGGAGTAAATGAGCAGTTCTTC. Protein: CASSFTPLAGVNEQFF. Full variable domain (remainder filled in from reference TRBV14 and TRBJ2-1): EAGVTQFPSHSVIEKGQTVTLRCDPISGHDNLYWYRRVMGKEIKFLLHFVKESKQDESGMPNNRFLAERTGGTYSTLKVQPAELEDSGVYFCASSFTPLAGVNEQFFGPGTRLTVL.

V usage is TRBV5-6 and J usage is TRBJ1-3; no clear D. CDR3 length: 15 residues. Trimming cost V 1 base and J 2 bases, with 10 bases left between them. CDR1 is SGHDT, CDR2 YYEEEE, per germline. The CDR3 sequence is CASSLSPGAGNTIYF. The CDR3 region has the DNA TGTGCCAGCAGCTTGTCTCCCGGGGCTGGAAACACCATATATTTT.

The chain employs TRBV18 and TRBJ2-7; no firm D call. This CDR3 comprises 15 residues. The V end lost 3 bases, the J end lost 3 bases, and 15 bases lay between the germline ends. Germline-derived CDR1 and CDR2 are KGHSH and LQKENI. CDR3 amino acids: CASSPPRRRSYEQYF. CDR3 DNA sequence: TGTGCCAGCTCACCCCCCCGCAGAAGAAGCTACGAGCAGTACTTC.

This chain joins TRBV9 and TRBJ2-1; 7 positions match TRBD1. The trim removed 1 base at V and 8 bases at J, leaving 6 bases unmatched. Germline V gives CDR1 SGDLS, CDR2 YYNGEE. This CDR3 contains 14 residues. The CDR3 DNA is TGTGCCAGCAGCGTAACGCAGGGGGTCCATGAGCAGTTCTTC. Encoded protein: CASSVTQGVHEQFF.

J is TRBJ2-2 and V is TRBV2; 7 nucleotides match TRBD1. The V segment lost 7 bases and the J segment 2 bases; nucleotides outside the gene matches: 7. The CDR3 runs 15 residues. From germline, CDR1 is SNHLY and CDR2 FYNNEI. CDR3: CASKGQWLNTGELFF. The CDR3 DNA reads as TGTGCCAGCAAGGGACAGTGGTTAAACACCGGGGAGCTGTTTTTT.

V gene TRBV19 combines with J gene TRBJ1-3; TRBD1 matches at 8 bases. The germline CDR1 and CDR2 sequences are LNHDA and SQIVND (reference sequence). The J segment lost 0 bases and the V segment lost 4 bases, leaving 8 bases of the junction unmatched. The CDR3 spans 17 residues. The CDR3 sequence: CASSNLGQASSGNTIYF. The CDR3 bases are TGTGCCAGTAGTAACCTGGGACAGGCCAGCTCTGGAAACACCATATATTTT.

The chain employs TRBV11-1 and TRBJ1-1; 7 nucleotides agree with TRBD1. Per the germline V gene, CDR1 is SGHAT and CDR2 is FQDESV (reference sequence). This CDR3 has 15 residues. V was clipped by 3 bases and J by 1 base; unmatched bases: 5. In nucleotides, the CDR3 is TGTGCCAGCAGCTTTCGGGACAGCAAGAACACTGAAGCTTTCTTT. This gives the protein CASSFRDSKNTEAFF.

The rearrangement joins TRBV12-3 or TRBV12-4 to TRBJ1-2; TRBD1 agrees at 7 bases. Losses at the gene ends were 7 bases for V and 9 bases for J; bases not matched to a gene: 5. This CDR3 spans 11 amino acids. The CDR3 DNA reads TGTGCCAGCACGATCAGGGGGAGCTACACCTTC. It encodes CASTIRGSYTF.

The V gene is TRBV15, the J gene TRBJ2-5, with a tentative D call TRBD1 (6 bases). V lost 0 bases to trimming and J lost 2 bases, with 10 bases between them. Germline CDR1 and CDR2: LNHNV and YYDKDF (reference sequence). This CDR3 comprises 15 residues. The CDR3 nucleotides are TGTGCCACCAGCAGAGATCTAGGGGGTCAAGAGACCCAGTACTTC. This gives the protein CATSRDLGGQETQYF.

This chain's CDR3 is CASSPQVNSPLHF. The CDR3 DNA sequence: TGTGCCAGCAGCCCACAGGTTAATTCACCCCTCCACTTT. J is TRBJ1-6 and V is TRBV6-4, with D perhaps TRBD1 (5 bases). The CDR3 loop spans 13 amino acids. V was trimmed by 6 bases and J by 6 bases, leaving 9 bases between them. The germline V gene encodes CDR1 MRHNA and CDR2 SNTAGT.

Regarding this clone: A read error may produce the germline difference seen at one junction end. V gene TRBV19 combines with J gene TRBJ2-3; TRBD1 matches at 10 bases. Germline CDR1 reads LNHDA; CDR2 reads SQIVND (reference sequence). The CDR3 length is 15 residues. CDR3 DNA: TGTGCCAGTAGCATAGACAGGGGGCGAAGAGATACGCAGTATTTT. It specifies CASSIDRGRRDTQYF.

The chain uses TRBV7-2 and TRBJ1-2, with D maybe TRBD1 (5 bases). Germline CDR1 and CDR2: SGHTA and FQGNSA. This CDR3 region has 14 residues. V was trimmed by 3 bases and J by 4 bases, leaving 12 bases between them. The CDR3 nucleotides are TGTGCCAGCAGCTTGGGGGGATTCGTCTATGGCTACACCTTC. Translated, it gives CASSLGGFVYGYTF.

The chain has TRBV30 and TRBJ1-3, with 8 bases that match TRBD1. Germline CDR1 reads GTSNPN; CDR2 reads SVGIG (reference sequence). This CDR3 spans 14 amino acids. V trimming: 4 bases; J trimming: 3 bases; junction bases outside the gene matches: 5. CDR3 amino acids: CAWIPTGVGNTIYF. The DNA for the CDR3 is TGTGCCTGGATTCCGACAGGGGTTGGAAACACCATATATTTT.

This clone was seen a single time. The chain couples TRBV27 to TRBJ2-2; 10 bases are shared with TRBD1. The CDR3 is made up of 13 amino acids. Trimming at V came to 3 bases and at J to 12 bases, leaving 4 bases not matched to a gene. Germline V gene sequence: CDR1 MNHEY, CDR2 SMNVEV (reference sequence). CDR3 nucleotide sequence: TGTGCCAGCAGTTTCCCGGGACAGGGGAAGCTGTTTTTT. Translated, it gives CASSFPGQGKLFF.

Only one count was recorded for this clone. The chain has TRBV5-5 and TRBJ1-1, with D unresolved. CDR3 length equals 12 residues. The V end lost 0 bases, the J end lost 10 bases, and 10 bases lay between the germline ends. Germline V lookup: CDR1 SGHKS, CDR2 YYEKEE (reference sequence). CDR3 sequence reads: CASSLAGGGAFF. CDR3 nucleotides: TGTGCCAGCAGCTTGGCGGGCGGAGGAGCTTTCTTT.